The 26 T cell receptor beta chains below were found in one sample sequenced in a study of shared clonotypes between healthy human individuals. The assay was immunoSEQ multiplex PCR, and TCRdb's table has in-frame clones only and misses some. The table lists roughly 520,000 clones, 95% to 97% of them singletons, with around 0.067% in the top ten. The sample taken for sequencing was naive CD4+ T cells sorted from blood. Subset indicated: CD45RA+ positively selected. These receptors were collected from a woman in her 30s in good health.

The CDR3 nucleotides are TGTGCCAGCAGCTTAGGAGGGGCCCAAGAGACCCAGTACTTC. Its translation is CASSLGGAQETQYF. The V and J genes are TRBV7-9 and TRBJ2-5; D may correspond to TRBD1 or TRBD2 (5 bases each). Between the trimmed V and J ends, which lost 1 base and 1 base, there was a span of 7 bases. This CDR3 spans 14 amino acids. CDR1 and CDR2 (germline): SEHNR, FQNEAQ (reference sequence).

The CDR3 region is CASSPLEDTVSGNTIYF. The CDR3 nucleotides are TGTGCCAGCTCACCACTCGAGGACACCGTCTCTGGAAACACCATATATTTT. The gene calls are TRBV18 and TRBJ1-3, with D possibly matching TRBD1 (5 bases). CDR1 is KGHSH, CDR2 LQKENI, per germline. V gave up 1 base and J gave up 0 bases, with 13 bases separating them. The CDR3 runs to 17 residues. The variable domain in full, completed from reference TRBV18 and TRBJ1-3, reads NAGVMQNPRHLVRRRGQEARLRCSPMKGHSHVYWYRQLPEEGLKFMVYLQKENIIDESGMPKERFSAEFPKEGPSILRIQQVVRGDSAAYFCASSPLEDTVSGNTIYFGEGSWLTVV.

The chain employs TRBV5-1 and TRBJ2-2, with D perhaps TRBD2 (5 bases). Germline CDR1 is SGHRS and CDR2 is YFSETQ. This CDR3 contains 16 residues. Trimming shortened V by 4 bases and J by 4 bases, and 17 bases separated the two germline ends. The CDR3 loop is CASSIPGISTTGELFF. In DNA, the CDR3 is TGCGCCAGCAGCATACCCGGGATTTCCACCACCGGGGAGCTGTTTTTT.

The J gene is TRBJ2-7, the V gene TRBV28; D may correspond to TRBD1 or TRBD2 (5 bases each). The V gene's germline CDR1 is MDHEN and CDR2 SYDVKM. V was cut by 10 bases and J by 4 bases, with 11 bases left in between. There are 11 residues in the CDR3. CDR3 nucleotide sequence: TGTGCCACTACCAGGGAGTACGAGCAGTACTTC. It encodes CATTREYEQYF.

The rearrangement uses TRBV27 and TRBJ1-1, with D unresolved. Between the trimmed V and J ends, which lost 2 bases and 0 bases, there was a span of 10 bases. Germline lookup yields CDR1 MNHEY and CDR2 SMNVEV (reference sequence). The CDR3 is 15 residues long. The CDR3 region is CASSLHSGLNTEAFF. As DNA, the CDR3 is TGTGCCAGCAGTTTACACTCGGGCCTGAACACTGAAGCTTTCTTT.

This chain connects TRBV5-1 to TRBJ1-2, with 8 bases that match TRBD1. Germline V gene lookup returns CDR1 SGHRS and CDR2 YFSETQ. Trimming removed 7 bases from V and 4 bases from J; junction bases left unmatched: 9. The CDR3 consists of 14 residues. CDR3 coding DNA: TGCGCCAGCGGGGACCTAACAGGGGGCTATGGCTACACCTTC. This sequence encodes CASGDLTGGYGYTF.

The rearrangement joins TRBV5-8 to TRBJ2-5, with D perhaps matching TRBD1 (5 bases). V lost 0 bases to trimming and J lost 2 bases, with 11 bases between them. The CDR3 has 15 amino acids. Looked up from germline, CDR1 is SGHTS and CDR2 is YDEGEE. The CDR3 nucleotides are TGTGCCAGCAGCTTGGTTGGGGCTAAACAAGAGACCCAGTACTTC. Its protein product is CASSLVGAKQETQYF.

The rearrangement joins TRBV2 to TRBJ1-1, with D perhaps matching TRBD1 (5 bases). Germline CDR1 and CDR2: SNHLY and FYNNEI. Between the trimmed V and J ends, which lost 8 bases and 1 base, there was a span of 14 bases. The CDR3 contains 14 residues. CDR3 region: CASATLGQNTEAFF. In DNA, the CDR3 is TGTGCCAGCGCTACACTAGGACAGAACACTGAAGCTTTCTTT.

The genes are TRBV19 and TRBJ1-2, with D possibly TRBD1 on 5 matching bases. The CDR3 runs 15 residues. The germline V gene encodes CDR1 LNHDA and CDR2 SQIVND (reference sequence). Trimming took 0 bases from V and 5 from J, leaving 13 bases between them. The CDR3 loop reads CASSIEHDGGYGYTF. CDR3 sequence (DNA): TGTGCCAGTAGTATAGAACACGACGGGGGGTATGGCTACACCTTC. Together with reference TRBV19 and TRBJ1-2, the CDR3 gives the full variable domain: DGGITQSPKYLFRKEGQNVTLSCEQNLNHDAMYWYRQDPGQGLRLIYYSQIVNDFQKGDIAEGYSVSREKKESFPLTVTSAQKNPTAFYLCASSIEHDGGYGYTFGSGTRLTVV.

The chain carries TRBV10-2 and TRBJ2-1; 7 bases agree with TRBD1. The V and J ends lost 6 bases and 2 bases, in that order; junction bases with no gene match: 4. CDR3 length equals 14 residues. The germline CDR1 and CDR2 sequences are WSHSY and SAAADI. CDR3 in DNA: TGCGCCAGCAGGGACAGGCTAACCTACAATGAGCAGTTCTTC. This gives the protein CASRDRLTYNEQFF.

This chain links TRBV28 with TRBJ2-7, with 10 nucleotides matching TRBD2. CDR1 and CDR2 (germline): MDHEN, SYDVKM. The CDR3 consists of 13 residues. The J segment lost 4 bases and the V segment lost 8 bases, leaving 5 bases of the junction unmatched. This CDR3 reads CASGGLAAYEQYF. The CDR3 nucleotides are TGTGCCAGCGGAGGACTAGCGGCTTACGAGCAGTACTTC.

The V call is TRBV7-9, the J call TRBJ1-1; 7 bases match TRBD1. The CDR3 spans 13 residues. J lost 5 bases, V lost 4 bases, and 4 bases had no gene match. Per the germline V gene, CDR1 is SEHNR and CDR2 is FQNEAQ (reference sequence). This CDR3 reads CASSSHRGTEAFF. The CDR3 coding sequence is TGTGCCAGCAGCTCCCACAGGGGAACTGAAGCTTTCTTT.

The CDR3 region is CASSLLLAGGDNEQFF. The CDR3, as DNA: TGTGCCAGCAGTTTACTCCTAGCGGGGGGAGACAATGAGCAGTTCTTC. The chain combines TRBV27 with TRBJ2-1; 11 bases map to TRBD2. CDR3 length: 16 amino acids. V shed 2 bases, J shed 5 bases, and the junction held 5 bases outside the gene matches. Germline V gene lookup returns CDR1 MNHEY and CDR2 SMNVEV (reference sequence).

The chain is built from TRBV29-1 and TRBJ2-3, with D tentatively TRBD1 (5 bases). V was pared by 3 bases and J by 5 bases, with 12 bases between. Germline-derived CDR1 and CDR2 are SQVTM and ANQGSEA. This CDR3 is 13 amino acids long. The CDR3 DNA reads TGCAGCGTTGAGAGACAGACAAAAGATACGCAGTATTTT. It encodes CSVERQTKDTQYF.

This chain joins TRBV6-1 and TRBJ2-2, with D tentatively TRBD1 (6 bases). Trimming left V 6 bases short and J 4 bases short, with 12 bases between. Per the germline V gene, CDR1 is MNHNS and CDR2 is SASEGT. The CDR3 loop spans 14 amino acids. The CDR3 coding sequence is TGTGCCAGCAGGGCGACAGGTACCACCGGGGAGCTGTTTTTT. Protein sequence: CASRATGTTGELFF.

The chain couples TRBV5-1 to TRBJ1-2; TRBD1 aligns across 10 bases. The CDR3 loop spans 15 amino acids. The germline V gene has CDR1 SGHRS and CDR2 YFSETQ. V lost 4 bases to trimming and J lost 4 bases; unmatched junction nucleotides: 7. CDR3 region: CASSPLTGGSYGYTF. The CDR3 bases are TGCGCCAGCAGCCCCCTGACAGGGGGCTCCTATGGCTACACCTTC. Full variable domain (rest looked up from reference TRBV5-1 and TRBJ1-2): KAGVTQTPRYLIKTRGQQVTLSCSPISGHRSVSWYQQTPGQGLQFLFEYFSETQRNKGNFPGRFSGRQFSNSRSEMNVSTLELGDSALYLCASSPLTGGSYGYTFGSGTRLTVV.

The chain recombines TRBV6-1 with TRBJ2-7; the match to TRBD1 covers 10 bases. J was trimmed by 3 bases and V by 8 bases; bases with no gene match: 4. This CDR3 comprises 13 residues. Germline-derived CDR1 and CDR2 are MNHNS and SASEGT. CDR3 coding DNA: TGTGCCAGCCTTCGGACAGGGGGCTACGAGCAGTACTTC. It yields the protein CASLRTGGYEQYF.

This rearrangement joins TRBV7-3 to TRBJ2-2; TRBD2 agrees at 14 bases. The ends lost 2 bases at V and 6 bases at J; junction bases unmatched: 5. Looked up from germline, CDR1 is SGHTA and CDR2 is FQGTGA. The CDR3 consists of 17 residues. This chain's CDR3 is CASSLGGLAGVSGELFF. The DNA for the CDR3 is TGTGCCAGCAGCTTAGGGGGACTAGCGGGAGTGTCCGGGGAGCTGTTTTTT.

On this clone itself: Additional DNA sequences in this sample encode the identical CDR3. The rearrangement uses TRBV11-3 and TRBJ2-7; TRBD2 matches 11 bases. The CDR3 is 15 residues long. Germline CDR1 SGHNT, CDR2 YENEEA. The ends lost 5 bases at V and 0 bases at J; junction bases unmatched: 3. The CDR3 spells CASSPSGRRSYEQYF. The CDR3 DNA reads TGTGCCAGCAGCCCTAGCGGGAGGCGCTCCTACGAGCAGTACTTC.

V gene TRBV7-9 combines with J gene TRBJ2-1, with 7 bases fitting TRBD1. The CDR3 is 12 amino acids. Germline CDR1 reads SEHNR; CDR2 reads FQNEAQ (reference sequence). After removal of 5 bases from V and 9 bases from J, the junction contained 4 bases not matched to a gene. The DNA of the CDR3 is TGTGCCAGCAGCGGGGACAGCGCTGAGCAGTTCTTC. Its protein product is CASSGDSAEQFF.

The sample holds one count of this clone. The chain couples TRBV7-2 to TRBJ2-7, with D perhaps matching TRBD2 (6 bases). V lost 1 base and J 1 base, leaving 8 bases between the germline ends. Looked up from germline, CDR1 is SGHTA and CDR2 is FQGNSA. This CDR3 is 14 amino acids long. Here the CDR3 DNA reads TGTGCCAGCAGCTTAGGCGGGAAATCCTACGAGCAGTACTTC. This encodes CASSLGGKSYEQYF.

The J gene is TRBJ2-3, the V gene TRBV11-2, with a weak D call TRBD2 (7 bases). V lost 2 bases to trimming and J lost 0 bases, with 12 bases between them. The CDR3 spans 16 residues. Germline-derived CDR1 and CDR2 are SGHAT and FQNNGV. The CDR3 is CASSLWGGGSTDTQYF. CDR3 coding DNA: TGTGCCAGCAGCTTATGGGGGGGCGGTAGCACAGATACGCAGTATTTT.

This sequence joins TRBV28 and TRBJ2-7; possible D gene TRBD1, 6 bases. Germline CDR1 and CDR2: MDHEN and SYDVKM. The CDR3 has 13 residues. V was cut by 10 bases and J by 3 bases, with 16 bases left in between. CDR3 sequence reads: CATMRQDLYEQYF. The CDR3 region has the DNA TGTGCCACCATGAGACAGGACCTCTACGAGCAGTACTTC. Full variable domain (remainder filled in from reference TRBV28 and TRBJ2-7): DVKVTQSSRYLVKRTGEKVFLECVQDMDHENMFWYRQDPGLGLRLIYFSYDVKMKEKGDIPEGYSVSREKKERFSLILESASTNQTSMYLCATMRQDLYEQYFGPGTRLTVT.

The J gene is TRBJ2-2, the V gene TRBV5-1; 8 bases fit TRBD1. V shed 3 bases, J shed 6 bases, and the junction held 13 bases outside the gene matches. The germline V gene encodes CDR1 SGHRS and CDR2 YFSETQ. The CDR3 sequence is 17 residues long. The CDR3 nucleotides read TGCGCCAGCAGCTCGAGATCCCAGGGGGCGCCTCCCGGGGAGCTGTTTTTT. Translation gives CASSSRSQGAPPGELFF.

V is TRBV5-1 and J is TRBJ1-4; no clear D. Germline V gene lookup returns CDR1 SGHRS and CDR2 YFSETQ. This CDR3 spans 13 amino acids. Trimming removed 1 base from V and 3 bases from J, with 4 bases in between. The CDR3 nucleotides read TGCGCCAGCAGCTTGACGGCTAATGAAAAACTGTTTTTT. This codes for CASSLTANEKLFF.

The chain recombines TRBV15 with TRBJ1-1; D is uncertain. The CDR3 covers 12 residues. V dropped 9 bases and J dropped 2 bases, with 10 bases sitting between them. The germline gives CDR1 LNHNV, CDR2 YYDKDF (reference sequence). DNA for the CDR3: TGTGCCACAAGTACAAGAAACACTGAAGCTTTCTTT. Translation: CATSTRNTEAFF.